This T cell receptor (beta chain) was obtained from a study of blood T cells in healthy people across ages (dated by TCRdb to between 2014 and 2017). Study-wide context: Template switching captured roughly one uniquely barcoded TCR beta cDNA molecule per two T cells in model experiments. The study measured age-related changes in TCR beta repertoire diversity using deep sequencing normalized with unique cDNA molecular identifiers. Four age groups were formed from the donors: young (average roughly 15 years), middle-aged (just under 40), aged (approximately 60) and long-lived (82). Donors of different ages were randomly distributed across sequencing lanes to avoid experimental bias. Two additional independent replicas of 1 million unique cDNA reads from the same blood draw were analyzed for two donors (one aged 18 to 29 and one aged 80 or older).

The research as a whole found: There was a strong correlation between observed TCR beta diversity and the percentage of naive T cells measured by flow cytometry. Estimates of total diversity from one million sequenced T cells were regarded as lower bounds and underestimates. Since profiling was done on bulk unsorted PBMCs, naive and antigen-experienced compartments could not be conclusively compared. Because the CMV infection status of the donors was unknown, age-related changes in expanded clonotypes may potentially have been confounded. The long-lived group showed more naive CD4+ T cells, fewer expanded clones and increased TCR diversity than the aged group, suggesting age selection. Observed TCR beta diversity per million T cells fell roughly linearly with age, and a significant reduction was already apparent by age approximately 41.

The germline V gene gives CDR1 as MGHRA and CDR2 as YSYEKL. V loses 5 bases, J loses 4 bases, and the germline ends lie 11 bases apart. The CDR3 runs 13 amino acids, cysteine and phenylalanine included. Only the CDR3 DNA is retained, 39 bases long and in frame from the first base. The donors were some 39 Caucasian individuals from Russia, aged roughly 6 to 100 years, who were systemically healthy. Ten milliliters of peripheral blood were drawn from each donor into EDTA-treated Vacutainer tubes. Ficoll-Paque density-gradient centrifugation was used to isolate PBMCs, with at least 6 million obtained per sample. Trizol reagent was used to extract total RNA from PBMCs, with at least 6 micrograms per sample. Naive CD45RAhigh/CD27high T cell percentages were measured by flow cytometry on a PBMC aliquot from every donor. This clonotype has at least ten counts. Its recognized antigen is unknown. Base qualities were left out, and no much larger clone turns up one base away.

Receptor libraries were prepared by 5' RACE. The sequencer listed for this sample is Illumina HiSeq 2500. The second PCR ran for roughly 7 to 12 cycles and used a J-beta primer mix along with a sample-barcoded 5' primer. A unique molecular identifier was introduced onto each TCR beta cDNA molecule by a template-switch 5' adaptor carrying 12 random nucleotides. At least 2.5 million CDR3-containing paired-end reads were obtained from each sample. First-strand cDNA was synthesized from all RNA with the Mint cDNA synthesis kit, primed by a TRBC-specific oligonucleotide. All cDNA was treated with uracil-DNA glycosylase and then went through a first 18-cycle PCR with the universal primers M1SS and BC2_uni_R. In the original analysis: Each sample was normalized by randomly selecting 1 million high-quality reads, each carrying a distinct molecular identifier. Instead of being binned into consensus sequences, reads that shared molecular identifiers were thrown out. MiTCR, set to a Q25 quality threshold and the strictest error-elimination algorithm, was used for CDR3 identification, clonotype clustering and error correction. Lower-bound total TCR beta diversity was estimated with a nonparametric unseen species model using Euler transformation. The public reads were quality trimmed at Q25 with fastp and then assembled into clones with MiXCR by TCRdb, keeping productive beta chains. Rows are unified per CDR3 protein, each entry keeping the most common DNA and genes. TCRdb's processing, not the study's, gives the V and J calls here. For this sample the table gives some 640,000 distinct CDR3 sequences, of which about 30% were detected only once. The top ten clonotypes cover roughly 14% of the sample.

The sequence was collected from an elderly woman in good health. Recombination linked TRBV4-1 to TRBJ2-5; the D gene cannot be resolved reliably. Sequenced material: blood. Read as DNA, the sequence is TGCGCCAGCAGCTCCCGAAAGATAGAGACCCAGTACTTC. This codes for CASSSRKIETQYF.